These 21 T cell receptor beta chains were all obtained from the same sample, sequenced in a study of T-cell memory formation after mild COVID-19. TCRdb re-called the 5' RACE reads through MiXCR, storing one row per CDR3 protein. The sample lists 450,000 to 650,000 distinct CDR3 sequences; roughly 18% were seen once. Sequenced material: PBMCs or a T cell subset sorted from them (not recorded which). The source is an adult woman who had mild COVID-19 (a few samples of this study predate the infection). Cell type and time point are not known.

The gene calls are TRBV4-2 and TRBJ2-3; a possible D gene is TRBD2 (5 bases). Trimming took 1 base from V and 2 from J, leaving 7 bases between them. The CDR3 runs to 14 residues. From germline, CDR1 is LGHNA and CDR2 YNFKEQ. The CDR3, as DNA: TGTGCCAGCAGCCAAGGGGAGTACACAGATACGCAGTATTTT. Its translation: CASSQGEYTDTQYF.

This clonotype has a handful of counts. The chain has TRBV9 and TRBJ2-7; tentative D call: TRBD1 (6 bases). The CDR3 is 15 amino acids. V lost 2 bases, J lost 3 bases, and 15 bases lay in between. Germline CDR1 reads SGDLS; CDR2 reads YYNGEE. The CDR3 nucleotides are TGTGCCAGCAGCGTTGGGACATCTCCAAACTACGAGCAGTACTTC. Translating gives CASSVGTSPNYEQYF.

This chain connects TRBV20-1 to TRBJ2-5; 7 positions match TRBD2. The germline V gene has CDR1 DFQATT and CDR2 SNEGSKA (reference sequence). This CDR3 region has 12 residues. The CDR3 loop is CSGAGSKETQYF. In DNA, the CDR3 is TGCAGCGGAGCGGGGTCCAAAGAGACCCAGTACTTC.

This clonotype was seen more than once but under ten times. The genes are TRBV20-1 and TRBJ2-4; 7 nucleotides align to TRBD2. The CDR3 has 12 residues. The germline V gene encodes CDR1 DFQATT and CDR2 SNEGSKA (reference sequence). V shed 5 bases and J 5 bases; nucleotides not matched to a gene: 3. The CDR3 sequence: CSARGSENIQYF. Written as DNA, the CDR3 is TGCAGTGCTCGCGGGAGCGAAAACATTCAGTACTTC.

The CDR3 DNA follows: TGCGCCAGCAGCCTAGGACTAGCGAACCAGTACGAGCAGTACTTC. Residues: CASSLGLANQYEQYF. The chain recombines TRBV5-1 with TRBJ2-7; 9 bases fit TRBD2. The CDR3 has 15 amino acids. V was clipped by 4 bases and J by 4 bases; unmatched bases: 9. CDR1 and CDR2 (germline): SGHRS, YFSETQ.

This clonotype was seen only a few times. J is TRBJ2-5 and V is TRBV7-9; 8 bases line up with TRBD2. Germline V CDR1 and CDR2: SEHNR, FQNEAQ (reference sequence). The CDR3 has 18 residues. The V segment lost 0 bases and the J segment 3 bases; nucleotides outside the gene matches: 12. CDR3 residues: CASSLATAGDRIKETQYF. In DNA, the CDR3 is TGTGCCAGCAGCTTAGCCACAGCGGGGGATCGGATTAAAGAGACCCAGTACTTC.

This chain links TRBV7-2 with TRBJ2-1; 13 bases match TRBD2. Germline CDR1 and CDR2: SGHTA and FQGNSA. J was trimmed by 2 bases and V by 5 bases; bases with no gene match: 0. This CDR3 contains 15 residues. Here the CDR3 reads CASSGTSGAYNEQFF. CDR3 bases: TGTGCCAGCAGCGGGACTAGCGGGGCCTACAATGAGCAGTTCTTC.

The sample holds a few counts of this clonotype. The genes are TRBV27 and TRBJ2-7; the D is unclear. V shed 4 bases and J shed 3 bases, with 13 bases lying between them. The CDR3 sequence is 14 residues long. Germline assignment: CDR1 MNHEY and CDR2 SMNVEV (reference sequence). The DNA of the CDR3 is TGTGCCAGCAGTTATGGCAGCCTCCTCTACGAGCAGTACTTC. It specifies CASSYGSLLYEQYF.

V and J are TRBV9 and TRBJ2-1, with TRBD2 matching over 10 bases. Germline V CDR1 and CDR2: SGDLS, YYNGEE. V lost 1 base to trimming and J lost 9 bases; unmatched junction nucleotides: 4. The CDR3 length is 14 residues. The CDR3 loop is CASSVLLAGSEQFF. DNA of the CDR3: TGTGCCAGCAGCGTACTACTAGCGGGGAGTGAGCAGTTCTTC.

This clonotype appeared a few times. V usage is TRBV6-2 or TRBV6-3 and J usage is TRBJ2-2, with TRBD2 identical over 7 bases. J was trimmed by 4 bases and V by 5 bases; bases with no gene match: 13. Germline V gives CDR1 MNHEY, CDR2 SVGEGT. The CDR3 length is 17 residues. The CDR3 DNA is TGTGCCAGCAGTCGTACCCGGACTAGTTTGGGCACCGGGGAGCTGTTTTTT. Translated: CASSRTRTSLGTGELFF.

The chain links TRBV29-1 to TRBJ2-7, with D perhaps TRBD1 (5 bases). Deletions cut 2 bases from V and 2 bases from J, with 7 bases between. This CDR3 spans 12 amino acids. In germline, CDR1 is SQVTM, CDR2 ANQGSEA. For the CDR3, the DNA is TGCAGCGTTGAAAGGGGCGCCTACGAGCAGTACTTC. This encodes CSVERGAYEQYF.

CDR3 residues: CSARKELDSGELFF. CDR3 bases: TGCAGTGCTAGAAAAGAACTAGACTCCGGGGAGCTGTTTTTT. V usage is TRBV20-1 and J usage is TRBJ2-2, with D tentatively TRBD2 (5 bases). V gave up 2 bases and J gave up 6 bases, with 13 bases separating them. Germline assignment: CDR1 DFQATT and CDR2 SNEGSKA (reference sequence). The CDR3 sequence is 14 residues long.

This clonotype was observed a handful of times. The gene calls are TRBV29-1 and TRBJ2-7, with no clear D. CDR3 length: 12 amino acids. Trimming removed 4 bases from V and 4 bases from J, with 11 bases in between. CDR1 is SQVTM and CDR2 is ANQGSEA in the germline V gene. CDR3 coding DNA: TGCAGCGTTGGCCCTTCGGTGTACGAGCAGTACTTC. Protein sequence: CSVGPSVYEQYF.

The chain carries TRBV12-3 or TRBV12-4 and TRBJ1-1; D is uncertain. The CDR3 consists of 13 residues. V lost 5 bases to trimming and J lost 5 bases, with 12 bases between them. The CDR3 loop reads CASSPARRTEAFF. Written as DNA, the CDR3 is TGTGCCAGCAGTCCCGCTCGGCGAACTGAAGCTTTCTTT.

The table lists this clonotype with many counts. V and J are TRBV4-3 and TRBJ2-7; 8 bases map to TRBD2. CDR1 LGHNA and CDR2 YSLEER come from the germline V gene. J gave up 6 bases and V 3 bases, and 13 bases lay outside the gene matches. CDR3 length: 16 residues. The CDR3 DNA is TGCGCCAGCAGCCAGCCCGGGCTAGCGGGTTTCGGCGAGCAGTACTTC. Amino acids: CASSQPGLAGFGEQYF.

The rearrangement joins TRBV2 to TRBJ2-5, with 11 bases that match TRBD2. Losses at the gene ends were 3 bases for V and 5 bases for J; bases not matched to a gene: 11. Germline V gives CDR1 SNHLY, CDR2 FYNNEI. This CDR3 has 17 residues. CDR3 sequence reads: CASSEGSGGAGVETQYF. CDR3 in DNA: TGTGCCAGCAGTGAGGGTAGCGGGGGGGCCGGAGTTGAGACCCAGTACTTC.

The chain recombines TRBV5-1 with TRBJ2-7; 9 bases are shared with TRBD1. V dropped 4 bases and J dropped 1; count of bases not matched to a gene: 12. CDR3 length equals 17 residues. Germline lookup yields CDR1 SGHRS and CDR2 YFSETQ. CDR3 amino acids: CASSKKAGTGPSYEQYF. CDR3 in DNA: TGCGCCAGCAGCAAAAAAGCCGGGACAGGGCCTTCCTACGAGCAGTACTTC.

The CDR3 region has the DNA TGTGCCAGCAGCGCCGGGGGCGGGCGGAACACCGGGGAGCTGTTTTTT. It codes for CASSAGGGRNTGELFF. The chain couples TRBV2 to TRBJ2-2, with D possibly called TRBD1 or TRBD2 (6 bases each). The V gene's germline CDR1 is SNHLY and CDR2 FYNNEI. V was pared by 6 bases and J by 1 base, with 15 bases between. This CDR3 has 16 residues.

The chain carries TRBV5-6 and TRBJ2-3; D not resolved. Germline-derived CDR1 and CDR2 are SGHDT and YYEEEE. The V gene lost 0 bases and the J gene lost 5 bases, with 7 bases spanning the gap. The CDR3 has 13 residues. Here the CDR3 reads CASSLAALDTQYF. CDR3 coding DNA: TGTGCCAGCAGCTTGGCTGCCTTAGATACGCAGTATTTT.

In its sample, this clonotype was seen a few times. The chain employs TRBV15 and TRBJ1-2; perhaps TRBD1 as D (6 bases). V was shortened by 0 bases and J by 6 bases, with 11 bases between the two germline ends. There are 14 residues in the CDR3. Germline V gene sequence: CDR1 LNHNV, CDR2 YYDKDF (reference sequence). The CDR3 DNA reads as TGTGCCACCAGCAGAGACAGGGGCGGGAATGGCTACACCTTC. Residues: CATSRDRGGNGYTF.

This clonotype was recorded a few times. The chain employs TRBV4-1 and TRBJ1-2; weak D call: TRBD1 (6 bases). CDR1 MGHRA and CDR2 YSYEKL come from the germline V gene. V dropped 0 bases and J dropped 8 bases, with 13 bases sitting between them. This CDR3 has 14 residues. The CDR3 sequence: CASSQEGLRGGYTF. CDR3 sequence (DNA): TGCGCCAGCAGCCAAGAGGGTCTCAGGGGAGGCTACACCTTC.